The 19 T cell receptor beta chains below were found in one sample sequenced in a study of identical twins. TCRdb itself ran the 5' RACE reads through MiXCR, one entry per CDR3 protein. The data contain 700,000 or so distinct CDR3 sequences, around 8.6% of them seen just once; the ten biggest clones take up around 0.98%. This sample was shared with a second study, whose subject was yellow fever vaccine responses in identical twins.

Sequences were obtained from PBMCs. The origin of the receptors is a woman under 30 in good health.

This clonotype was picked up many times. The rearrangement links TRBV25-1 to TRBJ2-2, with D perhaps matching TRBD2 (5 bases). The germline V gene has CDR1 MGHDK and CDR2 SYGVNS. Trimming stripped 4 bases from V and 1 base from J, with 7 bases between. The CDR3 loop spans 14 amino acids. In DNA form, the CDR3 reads TGTGCCAGCAGTGGTGCGGGGAACACCGGGGAGCTGTTTTTT. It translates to CASSGAGNTGELFF.

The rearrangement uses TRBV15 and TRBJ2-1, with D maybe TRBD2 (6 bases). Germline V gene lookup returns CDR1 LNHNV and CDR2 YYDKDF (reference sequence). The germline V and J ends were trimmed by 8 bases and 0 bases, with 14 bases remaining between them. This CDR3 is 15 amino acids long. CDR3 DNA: TGTGCCACCTTAGGGGCGGGGAGCTCCTACAATGAGCAGTTCTTC. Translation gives CATLGAGSSYNEQFF.

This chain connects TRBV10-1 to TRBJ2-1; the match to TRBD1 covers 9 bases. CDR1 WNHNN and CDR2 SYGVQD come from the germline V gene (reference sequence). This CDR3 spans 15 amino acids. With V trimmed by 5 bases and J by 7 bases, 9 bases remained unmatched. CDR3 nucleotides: TGCGCCAGCAGTTATCCGGGACAGGGAAGGAATGAGCAGTTCTTC. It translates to CASSYPGQGRNEQFF.

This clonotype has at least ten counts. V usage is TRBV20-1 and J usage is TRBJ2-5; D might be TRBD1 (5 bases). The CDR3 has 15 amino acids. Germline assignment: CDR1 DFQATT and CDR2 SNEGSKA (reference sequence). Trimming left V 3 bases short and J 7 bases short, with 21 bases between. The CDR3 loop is CSASSLAWGPGTQYF. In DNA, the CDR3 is TGCAGTGCTAGTTCACTGGCTTGGGGCCCAGGGACCCAGTACTTC.

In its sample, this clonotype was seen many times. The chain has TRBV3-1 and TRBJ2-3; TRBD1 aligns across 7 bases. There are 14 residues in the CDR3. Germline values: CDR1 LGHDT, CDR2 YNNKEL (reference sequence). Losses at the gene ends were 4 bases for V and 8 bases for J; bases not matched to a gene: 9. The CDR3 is CASSPTGIPGTQYF. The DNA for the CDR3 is TGTGCCAGCAGCCCGACAGGGATCCCGGGTACGCAGTATTTT.

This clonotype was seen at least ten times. CDR3 DNA sequence: TGTGCCAGCACCCCTAGCCTCATTGGCTACACCTTC. The encoded protein is CASTPSLIGYTF. The chain has TRBV12-3 or TRBV12-4 and TRBJ1-2; D unclear. V lost 7 bases, J lost 7 bases, and 13 bases lay in between. The CDR3 has 12 amino acids.

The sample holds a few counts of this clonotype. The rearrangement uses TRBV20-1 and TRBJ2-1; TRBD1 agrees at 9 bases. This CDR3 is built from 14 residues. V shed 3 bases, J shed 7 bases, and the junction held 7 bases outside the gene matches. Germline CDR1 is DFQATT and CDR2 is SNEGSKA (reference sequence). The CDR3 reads CSARTGQGVNEQFF. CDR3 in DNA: TGCAGTGCTAGGACGGGACAGGGAGTTAATGAGCAGTTCTTC.

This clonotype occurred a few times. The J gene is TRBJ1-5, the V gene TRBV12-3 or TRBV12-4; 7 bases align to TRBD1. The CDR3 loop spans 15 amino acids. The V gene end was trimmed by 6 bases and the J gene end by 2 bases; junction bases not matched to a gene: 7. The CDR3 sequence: CASRSTGVGNQPQHF. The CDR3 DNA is TGTGCCAGCAGATCTACAGGGGTGGGCAATCAGCCCCAGCATTTT.

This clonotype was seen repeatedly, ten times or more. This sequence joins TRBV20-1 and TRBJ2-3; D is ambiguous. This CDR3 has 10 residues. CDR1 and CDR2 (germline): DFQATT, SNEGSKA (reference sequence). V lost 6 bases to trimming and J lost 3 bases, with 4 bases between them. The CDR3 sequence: CSAETDTQYF. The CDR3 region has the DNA TGCAGTGCGGAGACAGATACGCAGTATTTT.

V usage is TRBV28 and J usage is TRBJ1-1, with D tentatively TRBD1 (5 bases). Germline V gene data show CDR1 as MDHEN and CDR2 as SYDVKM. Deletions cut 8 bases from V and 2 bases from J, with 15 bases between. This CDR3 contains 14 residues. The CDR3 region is CASDPGPLNTEAFF. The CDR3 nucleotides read TGTGCCAGCGACCCGGGACCCTTAAACACTGAAGCTTTCTTT.

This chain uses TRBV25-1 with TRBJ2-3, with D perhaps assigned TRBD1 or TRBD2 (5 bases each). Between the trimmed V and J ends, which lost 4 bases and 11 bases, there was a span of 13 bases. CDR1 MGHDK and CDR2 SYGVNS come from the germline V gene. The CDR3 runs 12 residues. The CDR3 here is CASSGDAIEQYF. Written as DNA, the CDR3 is TGTGCCAGCAGTGGGGACGCAATAGAGCAGTATTTT.

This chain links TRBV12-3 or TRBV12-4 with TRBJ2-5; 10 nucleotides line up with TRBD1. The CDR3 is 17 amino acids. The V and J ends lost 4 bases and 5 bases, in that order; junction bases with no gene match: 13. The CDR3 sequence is CASSSTGTGAGTETQYF. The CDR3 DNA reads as TGTGCCAGCAGTTCTACCGGGACAGGGGCAGGGACGGAGACCCAGTACTTC.

CDR3 sequence: CSALGQLSYNEQFF. In DNA form, the CDR3 reads TGCAGTGCTCTCGGGCAGCTCTCCTACAATGAGCAGTTCTTC. V and J are TRBV20-1 and TRBJ2-1; no definite D call. The CDR3 sequence is 14 residues long. Deletions cut 5 bases from V and 0 bases from J, with 11 bases between. The germline V gene has CDR1 DFQATT and CDR2 SNEGSKA (reference sequence).

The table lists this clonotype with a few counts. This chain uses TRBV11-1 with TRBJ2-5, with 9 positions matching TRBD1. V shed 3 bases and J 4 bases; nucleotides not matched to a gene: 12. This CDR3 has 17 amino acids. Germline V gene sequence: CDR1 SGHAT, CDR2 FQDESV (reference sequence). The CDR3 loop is CASSLLTGGARIETQYF. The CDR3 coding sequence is TGTGCCAGCAGCTTGCTTACAGGGGGCGCTCGTATAGAGACCCAGTACTTC.

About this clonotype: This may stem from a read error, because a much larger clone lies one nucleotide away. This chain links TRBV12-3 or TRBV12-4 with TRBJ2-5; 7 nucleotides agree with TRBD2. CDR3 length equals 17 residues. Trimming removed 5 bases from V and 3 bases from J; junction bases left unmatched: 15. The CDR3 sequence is CASSTLRGSSGKETQYF. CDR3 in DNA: TGTGCCAGCAGTACCCTTCGTGGGTCTAGCGGAAAAGAGACCCAGTACTTC.

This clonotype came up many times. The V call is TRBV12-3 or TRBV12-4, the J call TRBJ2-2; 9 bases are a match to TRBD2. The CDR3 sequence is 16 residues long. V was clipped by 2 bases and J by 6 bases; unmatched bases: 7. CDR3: CASSLRREGPAGELFF. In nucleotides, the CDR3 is TGTGCCAGCAGTTTAAGGCGGGAGGGCCCCGCCGGGGAGCTGTTTTTT.

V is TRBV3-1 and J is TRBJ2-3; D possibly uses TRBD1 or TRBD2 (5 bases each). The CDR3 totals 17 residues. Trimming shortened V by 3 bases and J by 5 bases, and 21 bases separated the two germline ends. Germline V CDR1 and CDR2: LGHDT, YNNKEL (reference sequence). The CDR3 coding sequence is TGTGCCAGCAGCCAGTCCACCGGGACCGACGCACTAGATACGCAGTATTTT. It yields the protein CASSQSTGTDALDTQYF.

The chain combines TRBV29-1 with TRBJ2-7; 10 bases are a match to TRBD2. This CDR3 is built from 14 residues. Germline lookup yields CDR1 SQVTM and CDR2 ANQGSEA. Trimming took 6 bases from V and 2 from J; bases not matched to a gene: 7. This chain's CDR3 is CSVKASGGAYEQYF. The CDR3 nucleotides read TGCAGCGTCAAAGCAAGCGGGGGGGCCTACGAGCAGTACTTC.

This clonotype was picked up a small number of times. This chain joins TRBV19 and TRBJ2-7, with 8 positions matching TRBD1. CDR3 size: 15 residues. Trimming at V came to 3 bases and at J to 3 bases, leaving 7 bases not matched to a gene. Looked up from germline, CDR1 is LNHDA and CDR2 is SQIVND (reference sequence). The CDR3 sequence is CASSIAGQAIYEQYF. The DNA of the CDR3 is TGTGCCAGTAGTATTGCGGGACAGGCGATCTACGAGCAGTACTTC.